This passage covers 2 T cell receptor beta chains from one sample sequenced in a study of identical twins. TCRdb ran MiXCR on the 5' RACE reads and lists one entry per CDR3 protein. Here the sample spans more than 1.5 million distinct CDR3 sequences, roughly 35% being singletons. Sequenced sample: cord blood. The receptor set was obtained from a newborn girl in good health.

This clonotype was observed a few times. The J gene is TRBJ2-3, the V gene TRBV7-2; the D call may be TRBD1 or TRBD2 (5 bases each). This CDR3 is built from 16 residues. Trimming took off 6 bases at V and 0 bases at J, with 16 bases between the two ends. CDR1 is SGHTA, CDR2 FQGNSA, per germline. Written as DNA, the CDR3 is TGTGCCAGCAGGAACACCGGGACCACCAGCACAGATACGCAGTATTTT. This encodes CASRNTGTTSTDTQYF.

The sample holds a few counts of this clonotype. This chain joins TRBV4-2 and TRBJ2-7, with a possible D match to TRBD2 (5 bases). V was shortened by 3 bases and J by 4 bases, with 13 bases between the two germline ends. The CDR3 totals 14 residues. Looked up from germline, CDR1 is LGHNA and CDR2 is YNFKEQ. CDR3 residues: CASSHGSGVYEQYF. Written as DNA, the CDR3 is TGTGCCAGCAGCCACGGATCCGGGGTTTACGAGCAGTACTTC.